The 8 T cell receptor beta chains reported below all come from one sample, sequenced in a study of blood T cell repertoires in COVID-19. Assay used: immunoSEQ multiplex PCR; TCRdb lists only in-frame clones, some missing. Of about 89,000 clones listed, 75% to 90% are singletons. Sequencing used peripheral blood. Receptor source: a man of 80 years or more with active or convalescent COVID-19.

In this sample, this clone turned up once. The gene calls are TRBV28 and TRBJ2-1; TRBD2 matches 9 bases. J gave up 1 base and V 4 bases, and 5 bases lay outside the gene matches. The length of the CDR3 is 16 residues. From germline, CDR1 is MDHEN and CDR2 SYDVKM. This chain's CDR3 is CASSSSGMGSYNEQFF. The CDR3 DNA follows: TGTGCCAGCAGTTCTAGCGGGATGGGGTCCTACAATGAGCAGTTCTTC.

V is TRBV12-3 or TRBV12-4 and J is TRBJ1-5; D uncertain. Deletions cut 1 base from V and 7 bases from J, with 8 bases between. The CDR3 length is 13 residues. CDR3: CASSLGAEQPQHF. CDR3 sequence (DNA): TGTGCCAGCAGTTTAGGTGCCGAGCAGCCCCAGCATTTT.

This chain's CDR3 is CASSLGGIMNTEAFF. CDR3 coding DNA: TGTGCCAGCAGTTTGGGGGGGATAATGAACACTGAAGCTTTCTTT. The rearrangement joins TRBV28 to TRBJ1-1; possibly TRBD1 for D (5 bases). Germline-derived CDR1 and CDR2 are MDHEN and SYDVKM. The germline V and J ends were trimmed by 3 bases and 0 bases, with 11 bases remaining between them. This CDR3 comprises 15 residues.

This clone turned up a few times. This sequence joins TRBV19 and TRBJ1-5; D remains ambiguous. CDR1 and CDR2 (germline): LNHDA, SQIVND (reference sequence). The CDR3 runs 13 residues. Trimming took 10 bases from V and 3 from J, leaving 13 bases between them. CDR3 nucleotides: TGTGCCACTTCGAACAGTCACAATCAGCCCCAGCATTTT. Translation: CATSNSHNQPQHF.

The J gene is TRBJ2-7, the V gene TRBV7-2, with D hard to call. The CDR3 totals 13 residues. Germline CDR1 reads SGHTA; CDR2 reads FQGNSA. The V gene lost 1 base and the J gene lost 5 bases, with 9 bases spanning the gap. The CDR3 spells CASSLERLNEQYF. The CDR3 DNA reads as TGTGCCAGCAGCTTAGAGCGACTGAACGAGCAGTACTTC.

V is TRBV3-1 (or the pseudogene TRBV3-2) and J is TRBJ2-1; D possibly corresponds to TRBD2 (6 bases). V was shortened by 1 base and J by 0 bases, with 13 bases between the two germline ends. Germline CDR1 and CDR2: LGHDT and YNNKEL (reference sequence). CDR3 length: 17 residues. CDR3 sequence (DNA): TGTGCCAGCAGCCAAGGTATGGCTAGCGCCTCCTACAATGAGCAGTTCTTC. This encodes CASSQGMASASYNEQFF.

The chain couples TRBV3-1 (or the pseudogene TRBV3-2) to TRBJ2-2, with 7 positions matching TRBD1. The CDR3 runs 16 residues. Trimming removed 7 bases from V and 0 bases from J; junction bases left unmatched: 8. Per the germline V gene, CDR1 is LGHDT and CDR2 is YNNKEL (reference sequence). CDR3 in amino acids: CASKGTGTANTGELFF. The CDR3 DNA reads TGTGCCAGCAAAGGAACCGGGACAGCGAACACCGGGGAGCTGTTTTTT.

The chain employs TRBV7-9 and TRBJ2-3; the D gene is possibly TRBD1 (5 bases). Looked up from germline, CDR1 is SEHNR and CDR2 is FQNEAQ (reference sequence). The CDR3 runs to 14 residues. V was shortened by 1 base and J by 6 bases, with 11 bases between the two germline ends. This CDR3 reads CASSLEGQGDTQYF. DNA of the CDR3: TGTGCCAGCAGCTTAGAGGGGCAAGGTGATACGCAGTATTTT.